What follows are 6 T cell receptor beta chains derived from one specimen sequenced in a study of T cells in tumors after PD-1 blockade. This table comes from immunoSEQ multiplex PCR, and its TCRdb copy is limited to in-frame clones, with some not included. The table includes about 15,000 clones, about 67% detected once. Material: tumor tissue, obtained after anti-PD-1 treatment. These receptors were collected from a human donor with cutaneous squamous cell carcinoma.

This chain joins TRBV5-1 and TRBJ1-2; no clear D gene. With 0 bases removed from V and 6 bases from J, the gap between germline ends came to 12 bases. Germline loops: CDR1 SGHRS, CDR2 YFSETQ. CDR3 length: 14 residues. CDR3: CASSLAEGVDGYTF. The CDR3 coding sequence is TGCGCCAGCAGCTTGGCCGAGGGAGTGGATGGCTACACCTTC.

The chain joins TRBV3-1 (or the pseudogene TRBV3-2) to TRBJ2-7; TRBD2 agrees at 14 bases. The J segment lost 3 bases and the V segment lost 3 bases, leaving 4 bases of the junction unmatched. The CDR3 is 16 amino acids. Germline CDR1 reads LGHDT; CDR2 reads YNNKEL (reference sequence). The CDR3 here is CASSQGGLAGGYEQYF. The CDR3 DNA sequence: TGTGCCAGCAGCCAGGGTGGACTAGCGGGAGGCTACGAGCAGTACTTC.

V gene TRBV7-8 combines with J gene TRBJ2-2, with D unresolved. Germline V gene lookup returns CDR1 SGHVS and CDR2 FQNEAQ. V lost 6 bases and J 3 bases, leaving 11 bases between the germline ends. This CDR3 region has 14 residues. The CDR3 here is CASRVRADTGELFF. DNA for the CDR3: TGTGCCAGCAGGGTCCGGGCTGACACCGGGGAGCTGTTTTTT. The whole variable domain, remainder taken from reference TRBV7-8 and TRBJ2-2, is GAGVSQSPRYKVAKRGQDVALRCDPISGHVSLFWYQQALGQGPEFLTYFQNEAQLDKSGLPSDRFFAERPEGSVSTLKIQRTQQEDSAVYLCASRVRADTGELFFGEGSRLTVL.

The chain has TRBV11-3 and TRBJ2-7; 7 bases line up with TRBD2. J gave up 2 bases and V 0 bases, and 7 bases lay outside the gene matches. The CDR3 has 16 residues. Germline V gene data show CDR1 as SGHNT and CDR2 as YENEEA. CDR3 coding DNA: TGTGCCAGCAGCTTAGAGTACGCGGCGGGGGCCTACGAGCAGTACTTC. Translating it yields CASSLEYAAGAYEQYF.

The chain carries TRBV29-1 and TRBJ1-3; D possibly corresponds to TRBD1 (5 bases). Trimming took 4 bases from V and 0 from J, leaving 7 bases between them. The CDR3 sequence is 13 residues long. CDR1 is SQVTM and CDR2 is ANQGSEA in the germline V gene. Here the CDR3 DNA reads TGCAGCGTTGTTGGGGGCTCTGGAAACACCATATATTTT. Amino acid sequence: CSVVGGSGNTIYF. The full variable domain, completed using reference TRBV29-1 and TRBJ1-3, is SAVISQKPSRDICQRGTSLTIQCQVDSQVTMMFWYRQQPGQSLTLIATANQGSEATYESGFVIDKFPISRPNLTFSTLTVSNMSPEDSSIYLCSVVGGSGNTIYFGEGSWLTVV.

The gene calls are TRBV2 and TRBJ1-1; D perhaps matches TRBD1 (5 bases). V was shortened by 4 bases and J by 4 bases, with 13 bases between the two germline ends. The CDR3 consists of 14 residues. Germline V lookup: CDR1 SNHLY, CDR2 FYNNEI. DNA of the CDR3: TGTGCCAGCAGTGTTCAGGGATTGGGCACTGAAGCTTTCTTT. Its protein product is CASSVQGLGTEAFF.